Reported below is one TCR beta chain. This sample was taken from a study of blood T cell repertoires in COVID-19. Study-level information: Sample material is recorded as cDNA or gDNA derived from T cells, B-cell-depleted T cells, or PBMCs.

The repertoire was sequenced with immunoSEQ multiplex PCR; TCRdb's copy has only in-frame clones and lacks some. The sample lists 98,000 or so clones, approximately 88% occurring once. Unmatched junction bases numbered 6, after V lost 5 bases and J lost 3 bases. CDR1 and CDR2 (germline): SGHTA, FQGNSA. The CDR3 has 16 amino acids. The sample taken for sequencing was peripheral blood. The chain links TRBV7-2 to TRBJ1-5, with 11 bases matching TRBD1. This clonotype was sampled from a man aged 60 to 69 with COVID-19, enrolled during active disease. CDR3 nucleotide sequence: TGTGCCAGCAGCGCACGGACAGGGGGCATCAATCAGCCCCAGCATTTT. Translated: CASSARTGGINQPQHF.